The present TCR beta chain was sequenced within a study of shared clonotypes between healthy human individuals. Study observations and caveats: The authors sampled blood alone, and tissue repertoires likely differ. Of the naive CD4 clonotypes, approximately 5% were shared across a handful of donors. Naive subsets tended to show greater estimated richness than memory subsets.

It was at deep level that the assay was run. TCRdb keeps only in-frame clones here, not all; method: immunoSEQ multiplex PCR. The sample holds about 1 million clones, around four fifths seen once. This clone was seen only a few times. Its antigen remains unidentified. Looked up from germline, CDR1 is SNHLY and CDR2 is FYNNEI. This CDR3 has 16 amino acids. The V end lost 6 bases, the J end lost 3 bases, and 20 bases lay between the germline ends. The sequenced sample was memory CD4+ T cells sorted from blood. Subset denoted: CD45RA-negative fraction. The clonotype comes from a man aged 18 to 29 in good health. V gene TRBV2 combines with J gene TRBJ2-5; D gene ambiguous. CDR3 DNA sequence: TGTGCCAGCAGCGGAGCACGGTCCCCGGTTAAAGAGACCCAGTACTTC. Protein product: CASSGARSPVKETQYF.